Shown below are 20 T cell receptor beta chains from a single sample sequenced in a study of blood T cell repertoires in COVID-19. This table comes from immunoSEQ multiplex PCR, and its TCRdb copy is limited to in-frame clones, with some not included. The sample comprises about 64,000 clones, 65% to 80% of which are singletons, and 5% to 5.5% rests with the top ten. Material for sequencing was peripheral blood. The receptors originated from a human donor in a cohort sampled during active COVID-19.

The V and J genes are TRBV6-1 and TRBJ2-5; 7 bases agree with TRBD1. The germline CDR1 and CDR2 sequences are MNHNS and SASEGT. This CDR3 region has 13 residues. The V gene end was trimmed by 3 bases and the J gene end by 3 bases; junction bases not matched to a gene: 1. CDR3 DNA: TGTGCCAGCAGTGATGGGACAGAAGAGACCCAGTACTTC. It is translated as CASSDGTEETQYF.

The chain employs TRBV27 and TRBJ2-7; TRBD1 aligns across 10 bases. The CDR3 totals 15 residues. V shed 0 bases and J 9 bases; nucleotides not matched to a gene: 8. Germline V gene sequence: CDR1 MNHEY, CDR2 SMNVEV (reference sequence). This CDR3 reads CASSLSGQGLEGQYF. The CDR3 nucleotides are TGTGCCAGCAGTTTATCGGGACAGGGGTTAGAGGGGCAGTACTTC.

This chain links TRBV7-8 with TRBJ1-1; tentatively, D is TRBD1 (5 bases). CDR1 and CDR2 from the germline V gene are SGHVS and FQNEAQ. This CDR3 is 15 amino acids long. Between the trimmed V and J ends, which lost 2 bases and 1 base, there was a span of 11 bases. The CDR3, as DNA: TGTGCCAGCAGCTTACTCGGGGGTTGGAACACTGAAGCTTTCTTT. This codes for CASSLLGGWNTEAFF.

DNA for the CDR3: TGCAGCGTTGAAGGGGGCGAGGTCCGGTTGCAGTACTTC. Translating it yields CSVEGGEVRLQYF. The genes are TRBV29-1 and TRBJ2-7, with a weak D call TRBD1 (5 bases). Trimming took off 1 base at V and 9 bases at J, with 16 bases between the two ends. CDR3 size: 13 residues. From germline, CDR1 is SQVTM and CDR2 ANQGSEA.

The genes are TRBV28 and TRBJ1-6; the D gene is possibly TRBD1 (5 bases). Germline V gene lookup returns CDR1 MDHEN and CDR2 SYDVKM. V shed 2 bases and J shed 3 bases, with 8 bases lying between them. The CDR3 has 15 residues. In nucleotides, the CDR3 is TGTGCCAGCAGTTTACGCCAGGGCTATAATTCACCCCTCCACTTT. Amino acids: CASSLRQGYNSPLHF. Complete variable domain (other parts from reference TRBV28 and TRBJ1-6): DVKVTQSSRYLVKRTGEKVFLECVQDMDHENMFWYRQDPGLGLRLIYFSYDVKMKEKGDIPEGYSVSREKKERFSLILESASTNQTSMYLCASSLRQGYNSPLHFGNGTRLTVT.

The rearrangement uses TRBV18 and TRBJ1-5; D unresolved. Germline loops: CDR1 KGHSH, CDR2 LQKENI. Trimming took 2 bases from V and 4 from J, leaving 12 bases between them. The CDR3 is made up of 15 amino acids. The CDR3 DNA reads as TGTGCCAGCTCACCAGACTCGGGGAGAAATCAGCCCCAGCATTTT. Translation: CASSPDSGRNQPQHF.

The rearrangement uses TRBV5-4 and TRBJ2-5, with D possibly matching TRBD1 (5 bases). The CDR3 is 14 residues long. Per the germline V gene, CDR1 is SGHNT and CDR2 is YYREEE (reference sequence). V was shortened by 1 base and J by 1 base, with 8 bases between the two germline ends. The CDR3, as DNA: TGTGCCAGCAGCTTGCCAGGGCCCCAAGAGACCCAGTACTTC. This translates into CASSLPGPQETQYF.

The V gene is TRBV27, the J gene TRBJ1-1; D is perhaps TRBD1 (6 bases). V was cut by 7 bases and J by 0 bases, with 18 bases left in between. Per the germline V gene, CDR1 is MNHEY and CDR2 is SMNVEV (reference sequence). The CDR3 totals 16 residues. The DNA for the CDR3 is TGTGCCAGCAACCGGATGGCGACAGGTTTGAACACTGAAGCTTTCTTT. Its protein is CASNRMATGLNTEAFF.

This clone was seen ten or more times. CDR3 region: CASSLGDQPQHF. In DNA, the CDR3 is TGTGCCAGCAGTTTAGGGGATCAGCCCCAGCATTTT. The chain employs TRBV6-6 and TRBJ1-5; D possibly corresponds to TRBD1 (5 bases). Trimming left V 4 bases short and J 5 bases short, with 6 bases between. The CDR3 has 12 residues. From germline, CDR1 is MNHNY and CDR2 SVGAGI (reference sequence).

The V call is TRBV19, the J call TRBJ2-4; TRBD1 aligns across 8 bases. This CDR3 is 13 amino acids long. Trimming at V came to 7 bases and at J to 6 bases, leaving 5 bases not matched to a gene. The germline gives CDR1 LNHDA, CDR2 SQIVND (reference sequence). CDR3 bases: TGTGCCAGTACTTCTGGACAGGGAAACATTCAGTACTTC. As protein: CASTSGQGNIQYF.

V gene TRBV30 combines with J gene TRBJ2-7; 9 bases line up with TRBD2. The CDR3 consists of 13 residues. J gave up 4 bases and V 1 base, and 2 bases lay outside the gene matches. The germline V gene encodes CDR1 GTSNPN and CDR2 SVGIG (reference sequence). In DNA form, the CDR3 reads TGTGCCTGGAGTGGGCTAGCGGGGTACGAGCAGTACTTC. Translated, it gives CAWSGLAGYEQYF.

The V and J genes are TRBV19 and TRBJ2-1, with TRBD2 matching 13 bases. CDR1 is LNHDA, CDR2 SQIVND, per germline (reference sequence). Unmatched junction bases numbered 7, after V lost 4 bases and J lost 7 bases. There are 16 residues in the CDR3. The CDR3 DNA is TGTGCCAGTAGTAAAAGACTAGCGGGGGGTGAGAATGAGCAGTTCTTC. It yields the protein CASSKRLAGGENEQFF.

The chain recombines TRBV6-5 with TRBJ2-2; 7 bases are a match to TRBD1. The CDR3 has 15 amino acids. J was trimmed by 0 bases and V by 2 bases; bases with no gene match: 0. Germline V CDR1 and CDR2: MNHEY, SVGAGI. The DNA for the CDR3 is TGTGCCAGCAGTTACGGGACAGCGAACACCGGGGAGCTGTTTTTT. Encoded protein: CASSYGTANTGELFF.

The gene calls are TRBV6-5 and TRBJ2-2; D is unresolved. Germline-derived CDR1 and CDR2 are MNHEY and SVGAGI. There are 16 residues in the CDR3. V was cut by 0 bases and J by 6 bases, with 14 bases left in between. CDR3 residues: CASSYSESLAPGELFF. CDR3 coding DNA: TGTGCCAGCAGTTACTCGGAATCCTTAGCCCCCGGGGAGCTGTTTTTT.

There are a few counts of this clone. This chain links TRBV25-1 with TRBJ1-5, with D possibly matching TRBD1 (5 bases). Germline lookup yields CDR1 MGHDK and CDR2 SYGVNS. This CDR3 spans 15 amino acids. Deletions cut 2 bases from V and 3 bases from J, with 11 bases between. This CDR3 is CASSEQGSPNQPQHF. DNA for the CDR3: TGTGCCAGCAGTGAACAGGGTTCTCCCAATCAGCCCCAGCATTTT. Variable domain in full (rest from reference TRBV25-1 and TRBJ1-5): EADIYQTPRYLVIGTGKKITLECSQTMGHDKMYWYQQDPGMELHLIHYSYGVNSTEKGDLSSESTVSRIRTEHFPLTLESARPSHTSQYLCASSEQGSPNQPQHFGDGTRLSIL.

This clone was seen a few times. V usage is TRBV21-1 and J usage is TRBJ2-3; TRBD1 is the table's D call, not checked against the DNA. TRBV21-1 is tagged as a pseudogene. The CDR3 runs to 18 residues. DNA of the CDR3: TGTGCCAGCAGCAAAATGTTGGACAGGGGGATTGATCCAGATACGCAGTATTTT. This codes for CASSKMLDRGIDPDTQYF.

The chain recombines TRBV6-6 with TRBJ1-6; TRBD1 matches at 11 bases. Germline V lookup: CDR1 MNHNY, CDR2 SVGAGI (reference sequence). The CDR3 length is 13 residues. V was clipped by 5 bases and J by 9 bases; unmatched bases: 0. The CDR3 sequence: CASSGTGGSPLHF. The CDR3 DNA sequence: TGTGCCAGCAGTGGGACAGGGGGTTCACCCCTCCACTTT.

V and J are TRBV15 and TRBJ2-2; D remains unclear. Trimming pared 0 bases from V and 0 bases from J, leaving 5 bases between. The CDR3 length is 15 residues. Germline loops: CDR1 LNHNV, CDR2 YYDKDF (reference sequence). CDR3 amino acids: CATSRDRTNTGELFF. The CDR3 DNA reads as TGTGCCACCAGCAGAGATCGTACGAACACCGGGGAGCTGTTTTTT.

This sequence joins TRBV7-2 and TRBJ2-1, with 7 bases that match TRBD2. CDR3 length: 16 residues. CDR1 and CDR2 from the germline V gene are SGHTA and FQGNSA. V shed 4 bases, J shed 2 bases, and the junction held 8 bases outside the gene matches. The CDR3 reads CASSSRLSGAYNEQFF. In DNA form, the CDR3 reads TGTGCCAGCAGCTCCAGGCTGAGCGGGGCCTACAATGAGCAGTTCTTC.

J is TRBJ1-6 and V is TRBV12-5; TRBD1 might be the D (5 bases). Trimming pared 1 base from V and 5 bases from J, leaving 6 bases between. This CDR3 is built from 14 residues. CDR1 LGHNT and CDR2 FRNRAP come from the germline V gene. The CDR3 region is CASGLETDNSPLHF. The CDR3, as DNA: TGTGCTAGTGGTTTGGAGACAGATAATTCACCCCTCCACTTT. Full variable domain (remainder filled in from reference TRBV12-5 and TRBJ1-6): DARVTQTPRHKVTEMGQEVTMRCQPILGHNTVFWYRQTMMQGLELLAYFRNRAPLDDSGMPKDRFSAEMPDATLATLKIQPSEPRDSAVYFCASGLETDNSPLHFGNGTRLTVT.